The 24 T cell receptor beta chains in this list originate from one sample, sequenced in a study of blood T cells in healthy people across ages. A second about 7 to 11 cycle PCR used barcoded and J-beta primers. TCRdb fed the 5' RACE reads into MiXCR, producing one record per CDR3 protein. The sample records some 700,000 distinct CDR3 sequences, over 20% being singletons. Source material: blood. The receptors come from an older man in good health.

J is TRBJ2-4 and V is TRBV6-5, with D uncertain. V was cut by 6 bases and J by 2 bases, with 14 bases left in between. Germline V gene sequence: CDR1 MNHEY, CDR2 SVGAGI. CDR3 length: 15 amino acids. DNA of the CDR3: TGTGCCAGCAGCCACCCTCTAGGGACCAAAAACATTCAGTACTTC. Its protein product is CASSHPLGTKNIQYF.

The chain carries TRBV12-3 or TRBV12-4 and TRBJ1-1; possible D gene TRBD1, 6 bases. This CDR3 has 13 amino acids. The V and J ends lost 5 bases and 11 bases respectively, with 18 bases between them. CDR3 DNA sequence: TGTGCCAGCAGTCCGACAGGTCCCTGGGTGGCTTTCTTT. It is translated as CASSPTGPWVAFF.

With respect to this clonotype: Its ends do not fully match the called genes, so a read error is possible. This chain uses TRBV28 with TRBJ1-1; D unclear. CDR3 size: 12 residues. CDR1 is MDHEN and CDR2 is SYDVKM in the germline V gene. CDR3 amino acids: CASKEQNTEAFF. CDR3 coding DNA: TGCGCCAGCAAGGAACAGAACACTGAAGCTTTCTTT.

This sequence joins TRBV7-9 and TRBJ2-3; D uncertain. This CDR3 has 14 amino acids. CDR1 and CDR2 (germline): SEHNR, FQNEAQ (reference sequence). Trimming left V 0 bases short and J 14 bases short, with 18 bases between. DNA for the CDR3: TGTGCCAGCAGCTTAGCTTTGGGCAGGAATCCTGCGTATTTT. Residues: CASSLALGRNPAYF.

CDR3 amino acids: CASFSDRGKETQYF. In DNA, the CDR3 is TGTGCCAGCTTCTCCGACAGGGGTAAAGAGACCCAGTACTTC. The chain combines TRBV18 with TRBJ2-5; TRBD1 matches 8 bases. V lost 7 bases and J lost 3; bases outside the gene matches: 7. The CDR3 is 14 residues long. Germline V gene sequence: CDR1 KGHSH, CDR2 LQKENI. Together with reference TRBV18 and TRBJ2-5, the CDR3 gives the full variable domain: NAGVMQNPRHLVRRRGQEARLRCSPMKGHSHVYWYRQLPEEGLKFMVYLQKENIIDESGMPKERFSAEFPKEGPSILRIQQVVRGDSAAYFCASFSDRGKETQYFGPGTRLLVL.

The genes are TRBV12-3 or TRBV12-4 and TRBJ1-1; D unresolved. V was trimmed by 6 bases and J by 11 bases, leaving 13 bases between them. CDR3 length: 11 amino acids. The CDR3 DNA reads TGTGCCAGCAGCCTCCGGGCCGGGGCTTTCTTT. Translation: CASSLRAGAFF.

This chain joins TRBV5-1 and TRBJ2-1, with 7 positions matching TRBD1. The CDR3 length is 16 residues. The germline V gene has CDR1 SGHRS and CDR2 YFSETQ. The ends lost 4 bases at V and 5 bases at J; junction bases unmatched: 12. The CDR3 protein is CASSPDTGTVDNEQFF. CDR3 DNA sequence: TGCGCCAGCAGCCCCGACACCGGGACAGTAGACAATGAGCAGTTCTTC.

The V call is TRBV27, the J call TRBJ1-5; possibly TRBD1 for D (6 bases). CDR3 length: 13 amino acids. Trimming took off 3 bases at V and 9 bases at J, with 12 bases between the two ends. Germline V gene data show CDR1 as MNHEY and CDR2 as SMNVEV (reference sequence). The DNA for the CDR3 is TGTGCCAGCAGTTTCAACAGGGTTGGGCCCCAGCATTTT. Its translation is CASSFNRVGPQHF.

The chain has TRBV7-8 and TRBJ2-5, with 10 bases aligning to TRBD2. TRBJ2-7 explains the end of the DNA better; the J call may be wrong. The CDR3 spans 15 residues. Germline CDR1 and CDR2: SGHVS and FQNEAQ. The CDR3 DNA reads TGTGCCAGCAGCACCACTCCTAGCGGGAGCTACGAGCAGTACGTC. Amino acids: CASSTTPSGSYEQYV.

V gene TRBV7-2 combines with J gene TRBJ1-1, with 7 bases fitting TRBD1. CDR3 size: 13 residues. Germline CDR1 reads SGHTA; CDR2 reads FQGNSA. V lost 0 bases and J lost 9; bases outside the gene matches: 4. In DNA form, the CDR3 reads TGTGCCAGCAGCTTAGCGCGGGGACAGAAAGCTTTCTTT. The encoded protein is CASSLARGQKAFF. The full variable domain, completed using reference TRBV7-2 and TRBJ1-1, is GAGVSQSPSNKVTEKGKDVELRCDPISGHTALYWYRQSLGQGLEFLIYFQGNSAPDKSGLPSDRFSAERTGGSVSTLTIQRTQQEDSAVYLCASSLARGQKAFFGQGTRLTVV.

V gene TRBV5-1 combines with J gene TRBJ1-4; TRBD1 agrees at 7 bases. The germline gives CDR1 SGHRS, CDR2 YFSETQ. This CDR3 comprises 14 residues. J was trimmed by 8 bases and V by 4 bases; bases with no gene match: 8. CDR3 in DNA: TGCGCCAGCAGCCGCGGGACAGTGGAGGAAAAACTGTTTTTT. Translation: CASSRGTVEEKLFF.

V gene TRBV20-1 combines with J gene TRBJ2-3, with D possibly TRBD2 on 5 matching bases. Germline CDR1 reads DFQATT; CDR2 reads SNEGSKA (reference sequence). The CDR3 sequence is 15 residues long. The V end was cut by 5 bases, the J end by 5 bases, with 20 bases between. The chain's CDR3 is CSAPSPRDFGDTQYF. CDR3 nucleotide sequence: TGCAGTGCTCCCTCCCCTCGGGATTTTGGAGATACGCAGTATTTT.

This clonotype showed up just a few times. V usage is TRBV27 and J usage is TRBJ1-6, with 7 positions matching TRBD1. With 5 bases clipped from V and 3 bases from J, the junction kept 7 bases outside the gene matches. The CDR3 has 16 amino acids. The germline gives CDR1 MNHEY, CDR2 SMNVEV (reference sequence). The CDR3 protein is CASSKHRGIYNSPLHF. DNA of the CDR3: TGTGCCAGCAGTAAGCACAGGGGAATCTATAATTCACCCCTCCACTTT.

The chain is built from TRBV7-8 and TRBJ1-1, with D possibly TRBD1 on 5 matching bases. The CDR3 has 14 residues. With 5 bases removed from V and 10 bases from J, the gap between germline ends came to 20 bases. From germline, CDR1 is SGHVS and CDR2 FQNEAQ. CDR3 residues: CASSPGLGHRVAFF. The DNA of the CDR3 is TGTGCCAGCAGCCCGGGACTAGGTCATCGTGTAGCTTTCTTT. Drawing the rest from reference TRBV7-8 and TRBJ1-1, the complete variable domain is GAGVSQSPRYKVAKRGQDVALRCDPISGHVSLFWYQQALGQGPEFLTYFQNEAQLDKSGLPSDRFFAERPEGSVSTLKIQRTQQEDSAVYLCASSPGLGHRVAFFGQGTRLTVV.

This clonotype was seen a handful of times. The rearrangement joins TRBV29-1 to TRBJ1-1; 8 bases match TRBD1. Germline V lookup: CDR1 SQVTM, CDR2 ANQGSEA. CDR3 length: 13 residues. The V and J ends lost 6 bases and 0 bases, in that order; junction bases with no gene match: 3. This CDR3 reads CSVKDRVNTEAFF. CDR3 sequence (DNA): TGCAGCGTGAAGGACAGGGTGAACACTGAAGCTTTCTTT.

This chain links TRBV6-5 with TRBJ2-3; 8 nucleotides agree with TRBD1. Losses at the gene ends were 2 bases for V and 2 bases for J; bases not matched to a gene: 3. CDR1 is MNHEY and CDR2 is SVGAGI in the germline V gene. The CDR3 runs 15 residues. CDR3 protein: CASSYGDRYTDTQYF. The CDR3 DNA follows: TGTGCCAGCAGTTACGGGGACAGGTACACAGATACGCAGTATTTT.

The chain combines TRBV11-2 with TRBJ2-7; D might be TRBD2 (6 bases). The ends were cut back, 5 bases at V and 4 bases at J, with 12 bases in the middle. The length of the CDR3 is 13 residues. CDR1 and CDR2 (germline): SGHAT, FQNNGV. The CDR3 DNA reads TGTGCCAGCAGCCCGGGACTTCCATACGAGCAGTACGTC. It translates to CASSPGLPYEQYV.

The genes are TRBV2 and TRBJ2-1; D assignment may be TRBD1 or TRBD2 (5 bases each). Trimming cost V 6 bases and J 1 base, with 16 bases left between them. CDR3 length equals 16 residues. The germline V gene has CDR1 SNHLY and CDR2 FYNNEI. The CDR3 nucleotides read TGTGCCAGCAGGGGCTGGGACGGCGAATCCTACAATGAGCAGTTCTTC. Residues: CASRGWDGESYNEQFF. The full variable domain, completed using reference TRBV2 and TRBJ2-1, is EPEVTQTPSHQVTQMGQEVILRCVPISNHLYFYWYRQILGQKVEFLVSFYNNEISEKSEIFDDQFSVERPDGSNFTLKIRSTKLEDSAMYFCASRGWDGESYNEQFFGPGTRLTVL.

This chain joins TRBV20-1 and TRBJ1-6; TRBD1 agrees at 8 bases. The germline V gene has CDR1 DFQATT and CDR2 SNEGSKA (reference sequence). This CDR3 has 14 amino acids. Trimming took 2 bases from V and 10 from J; bases not matched to a gene: 7. CDR3 in amino acids: CSARRTGNRSPLHF. Written as DNA, the CDR3 is TGCAGTGCTAGACGGACAGGGAATCGCTCACCCCTCCACTTT.

The gene calls are TRBV9 and TRBJ2-3; 8 nucleotides match TRBD2. Germline V lookup: CDR1 SGDLS, CDR2 YYNGEE. The length of the CDR3 is 15 residues. The V segment lost 5 bases and the J segment 3 bases; nucleotides outside the gene matches: 8. CDR3 protein: CASRVTSGLTDTQYF. In nucleotides, the CDR3 is TGTGCCAGCAGGGTAACTAGCGGTTTAACAGATACGCAGTATTTT.

The V gene is TRBV16, the J gene TRBJ2-5, with D perhaps matching TRBD2 (6 bases). Near its end, the DNA agrees better with TRBJ2-7, so the J call may be wrong. CDR3 size: 14 residues. Germline lookup yields CDR1 KGHSY and CDR2 FQNENV. The chain's CDR3 is CASSHGGYSYEQYF. CDR3 sequence (DNA): TGTGCCAGCAGCCACGGGGGATACTCCTACGAGCAGTACTTC.

V usage is TRBV6-2 or TRBV6-3 and J usage is TRBJ1-5; D not certain. CDR3 size: 16 residues. Deletions cut 0 bases from V and 4 bases from J, with 13 bases between. Germline CDR1 MNHEY, CDR2 SVGEGT. The CDR3 sequence is CASSYSNLGGNQPQHF. CDR3 bases: TGTGCCAGCAGTTACTCGAATTTGGGTGGGAATCAGCCCCAGCATTTT.

The gene calls are TRBV3-1 and TRBJ2-5; 8 bases are shared with TRBD2. Germline CDR1 LGHDT, CDR2 YNNKEL (reference sequence). With 4 bases clipped from V and 5 bases from J, the junction kept 12 bases outside the gene matches. The CDR3 runs 16 residues. The CDR3 DNA follows: TGTGCCAGCAGCCGTCGGGGGGGCGGTAAGATTGAGACCCAGTACTTC. Amino acid sequence: CASSRRGGGKIETQYF.

The rearrangement links TRBV25-1 to TRBJ1-1; D remains ambiguous. The CDR3 runs to 14 residues. In germline, CDR1 is MGHDK, CDR2 SYGVNS. V gave up 1 base and J gave up 0 bases, with 6 bases separating them. The CDR3 spells CASSESGVNTEAFF. The CDR3, as DNA: TGTGCCAGCAGTGAATCCGGGGTGAACACTGAAGCTTTCTTT.